Below, 32 T cell receptor beta chains from the same sample are listed, as sequenced in a study of T cells of healthy individuals. TCRdb redid the calling of the 5' RACE reads with MiXCR, one entry per CDR3 protein. The table lists 95,000 to 100,000 distinct CDR3 sequences, roughly 18% of them singletons. Receptors were obtained from a human donor in good health.

The rearrangement joins TRBV7-2 to TRBJ2-7, with D possibly matching TRBD2 (6 bases). There are 15 residues in the CDR3. Germline values: CDR1 SGHTA, CDR2 FQGNSA. With 1 base removed from V and 3 bases from J, the gap between germline ends came to 13 bases. As DNA, the CDR3 is TGTGCCAGCAGCTTAGAGGGGTCGGGAGACTACGAGCAGTACTTC. This sequence encodes CASSLEGSGDYEQYF.

The gene calls are TRBV5-1 and TRBJ2-7; 10 bases fit TRBD1. The CDR3 totals 17 residues. The J segment lost 1 base and the V segment lost 0 bases, leaving 7 bases of the junction unmatched. CDR1 is SGHRS, CDR2 YFSETQ, per germline. The CDR3 bases are TGCGCCAGCAGCTTGGGACAGGGGGCTCCTCGATCCTACGAGCAGTACTTC. Translating it yields CASSLGQGAPRSYEQYF.

The chain employs TRBV14 and TRBJ2-2; D remains ambiguous. The CDR3 is 14 residues long. Germline V CDR1 and CDR2: SGHDN, FVKESK. Trimming left V 0 bases short and J 2 bases short, with 4 bases between. The CDR3 protein is CASSQDINTGELFF. In DNA, the CDR3 is TGTGCCAGCAGCCAAGATATAAACACCGGGGAGCTGTTTTTT. Based on the CDR3 plus reference TRBV14 and TRBJ2-2, the full variable domain is EAGVTQFPSHSVIEKGQTVTLRCDPISGHDNLYWYRRVMGKEIKFLLHFVKESKQDESGMPNNRFLAERTGGTYSTLKVQPAELEDSGVYFCASSQDINTGELFFGEGSRLTVL.

The rearrangement joins TRBV29-1 to TRBJ2-3; D is tentatively TRBD1 or TRBD2 (6 bases each). Per the germline V gene, CDR1 is SQVTM and CDR2 is ANQGSEA. The CDR3 length is 14 residues. Trimming pared 1 base from V and 5 bases from J, leaving 13 bases between. The CDR3: CSVEGFEGGDTQYF. The CDR3 DNA follows: TGCAGCGTTGAAGGTTTCGAGGGGGGAGATACGCAGTATTTT.

The V gene is TRBV27, the J gene TRBJ1-6; 7 bases align to TRBD1. Per germline, CDR1 MNHEY and CDR2 SMNVEV (reference sequence). Trimming at V came to 8 bases and at J to 7 bases, leaving 11 bases not matched to a gene. The CDR3 runs to 15 residues. This CDR3 reads CASGKSTGWNSPLHF. The CDR3 region has the DNA TGTGCCAGCGGAAAATCGACAGGGTGGAATTCACCCCTCCACTTT.

The genes are TRBV27 and TRBJ1-5; D remains ambiguous. CDR1 MNHEY and CDR2 SMNVEV come from the germline V gene (reference sequence). The V and J ends lost 6 bases and 0 bases respectively, with 6 bases between them. This CDR3 has 13 residues. CDR3 DNA: TGTGCCAGCAGGGGGAATAGCAATCAGCCCCAGCATTTT. It translates to CASRGNSNQPQHF.

This clonotype was found a few times. This rearrangement joins TRBV13 to TRBJ2-5, with 16 nucleotides matching TRBD2. The CDR3 has 17 amino acids. Germline loops: CDR1 PRHDT, CDR2 FYEKMQ (reference sequence). Trimming at V came to 5 bases and at J to 5 bases, leaving 8 bases not matched to a gene. CDR3 sequence reads: CASSPPGLAGGEETQYF. The CDR3, as DNA: TGTGCCAGCAGCCCCCCGGGACTAGCGGGAGGGGAGGAGACCCAGTACTTC.

The rearrangement links TRBV19 to TRBJ2-4, with a weak D call TRBD2 (5 bases). Trimming took off 8 bases at V and 9 bases at J, with 14 bases between the two ends. In germline, CDR1 is LNHDA, CDR2 SQIVND (reference sequence). This CDR3 contains 12 residues. The CDR3 DNA reads TGTGCCAGTGTCGGCAACCGGGGCATTCAGTACTTC. Translation: CASVGNRGIQYF.

The chain uses TRBV4-1 and TRBJ2-7; 10 nucleotides align to TRBD2. With 0 bases clipped from V and 9 bases from J, the junction kept 8 bases outside the gene matches. The length of the CDR3 is 15 residues. The germline gives CDR1 MGHRA, CDR2 YSYEKL. In DNA, the CDR3 is TGCGCCAGCAGCCAAGATCCTAGCGGGAGCCTGGGGCAGTACTTC. This codes for CASSQDPSGSLGQYF.

V gene TRBV7-8 combines with J gene TRBJ2-3; 10 bases are shared with TRBD2. This CDR3 region has 17 residues. From germline, CDR1 is SGHVS and CDR2 FQNEAQ. Trimming removed 7 bases from V and 4 bases from J; junction bases left unmatched: 14. CDR3 sequence: CASKPGLSGGASDTQYF. The DNA of the CDR3 is TGTGCCAGCAAACCCGGGCTAAGCGGGGGGGCCTCAGATACGCAGTATTTT.

This clonotype was picked up many times. The V call is TRBV28, the J call TRBJ1-2; no reliable D call. Deletions cut 6 bases from V and 3 bases from J, with 8 bases between. CDR3 size: 12 residues. Per germline, CDR1 MDHEN and CDR2 SYDVKM. CDR3 coding DNA: TGTGCCAGCAGGGTGTACGACTATGGCTACACCTTC. This codes for CASRVYDYGYTF.

This clonotype appeared a few times. The rearrangement links TRBV2 to TRBJ1-4, with D uncertain. In germline, CDR1 is SNHLY, CDR2 FYNNEI. The CDR3 loop spans 10 amino acids. The V end lost 7 bases, the J end lost 7 bases, and 4 bases lay between the germline ends. The CDR3 nucleotides read TGTGCCAGCATGGGTGAAAAACTGTTTTTT. Protein product: CASMGEKLFF.

The V and J genes are TRBV2 and TRBJ1-4; 8 positions match TRBD1. The CDR3 extends over 12 amino acids. Germline trimming cut 10 bases from V and 7 bases from J; bases unmatched to any gene: 5. Germline CDR1 reads SNHLY; CDR2 reads FYNNEI. In DNA form, the CDR3 reads TGTGCCACTCAGGGGGCAGGTGAAAAACTGTTTTTT. Its translation: CATQGAGEKLFF.

The CDR3 region is CASSTGALGQPQHF. The CDR3 region has the DNA TGTGCCAGTAGTACAGGGGCGTTAGGTCAGCCCCAGCATTTT. This chain uses TRBV19 with TRBJ1-5, with TRBD1 as a possible D gene (6 bases). The V end lost 4 bases, the J end lost 6 bases, and 13 bases lay between the germline ends. Germline V lookup: CDR1 LNHDA, CDR2 SQIVND (reference sequence). The CDR3 is 14 residues long.

CDR3 DNA: TGCGCCAGCGCAGGGATGAGCTCCTACAATGAGCAGTTCTTC. Amino acid sequence: CASAGMSSYNEQFF. J is TRBJ2-1 and V is TRBV5-1; D might be TRBD1 (5 bases). The V and J ends lost 7 bases and 0 bases respectively, with 11 bases between them. The germline gives CDR1 SGHRS, CDR2 YFSETQ. The CDR3 loop spans 14 amino acids.

The gene calls are TRBV28 and TRBJ2-2; 7 nucleotides match TRBD1. V dropped 3 bases and J dropped 4; count of bases not matched to a gene: 23. The CDR3 has 21 amino acids. Looked up from germline, CDR1 is MDHEN and CDR2 is SYDVKM. CDR3 DNA sequence: TGTGCCAGCAGTTTTTGGGCCCCCAAACCGGGACAGACTTTGGGCACCGGGGAGCTGTTTTTT. This codes for CASSFWAPKPGQTLGTGELFF.

This clonotype occurred many times. The chain joins TRBV18 to TRBJ1-6; TRBD1 matches at 8 bases. The CDR3 has 14 residues. Per the germline V gene, CDR1 is KGHSH and CDR2 is LQKENI. With V trimmed by 3 bases and J by 9 bases, 4 bases remained unmatched. This CDR3 is CASSPDRGPSPLHF. The CDR3 nucleotides read TGTGCCAGCTCACCCGACAGGGGTCCTTCACCCCTCCACTTT.

This clonotype was counted ten times or more. This chain joins TRBV20-1 and TRBJ1-5; D remains unclear. The CDR3 spans 15 residues. Germline V gene sequence: CDR1 DFQATT, CDR2 SNEGSKA (reference sequence). Trimming removed 0 bases from V and 0 bases from J, with 9 bases in between. The CDR3 nucleotides are TGCAGTGCTAGAGAGTGGAGTTATAGCAATCAGCCCCAGCATTTT. It translates to CSAREWSYSNQPQHF.

This clonotype has a handful of counts. The V and J genes are TRBV7-9 and TRBJ1-5; a weak D match, TRBD1 (5 bases). Germline CDR1 is SEHNR and CDR2 is FQNEAQ (reference sequence). The ends were cut back, 7 bases at V and 1 base at J, with 11 bases in the middle. The CDR3 is made up of 14 amino acids. The CDR3 nucleotides are TGTGCCAGCACGGTGGGGGAGAGCAATCAGCCCCAGCATTTT. It specifies CASTVGESNQPQHF. Full variable domain (outside the CDR3, taken from reference TRBV7-9 and TRBJ1-5): DTGVSQNPRHKITKRGQNVTFRCDPISEHNRLYWYRQTLGQGPEFLTYFQNEAQLEKSRLLSDRFSAERPKGSFSTLEIQRTEQGDSAMYLCASTVGESNQPQHFGDGTRLSIL.

This clonotype occurred a few times. The chain recombines TRBV27 with TRBJ1-5; D is unresolved. The length of the CDR3 is 15 residues. V was trimmed by 6 bases and J by 0 bases, leaving 12 bases between them. Germline V lookup: CDR1 MNHEY, CDR2 SMNVEV (reference sequence). Here the CDR3 DNA reads TGTGCCAGCAGGGTTTGGGCGTCTAGCAATCAGCCCCAGCATTTT. Translating gives CASRVWASSNQPQHF.

In its sample, this clonotype was seen many times. J is TRBJ1-1 and V is TRBV20-1; the D gene is possibly TRBD1 (5 bases). Trimming took 5 bases from V and 1 from J, leaving 11 bases between them. CDR3 size: 13 residues. The germline V gene has CDR1 DFQATT and CDR2 SNEGSKA (reference sequence). The CDR3 DNA sequence: TGCAGTGCTTGTCCCGACAGGAACACTGAAGCTTTCTTT. Its translation is CSACPDRNTEAFF.

This clonotype was seen more than once but under ten times. The V and J genes are TRBV11-2 and TRBJ2-7; the D is unclear. V dropped 1 base and J dropped 3 bases, with 10 bases sitting between them. Germline CDR1 SGHAT, CDR2 FQNNGV. This CDR3 is built from 14 residues. This CDR3 is CASSLGSRIYEQYF. Here the CDR3 DNA reads TGTGCCAGCAGCTTAGGGTCACGAATCTACGAGCAGTACTTC.

This clonotype was seen more than once but under ten times. The chain employs TRBV7-2 and TRBJ2-5; D gene ambiguous. The germline V gene has CDR1 SGHTA and CDR2 FQGNSA. This CDR3 region has 14 residues. V gave up 1 base and J gave up 0 bases, with 6 bases separating them. The CDR3 here is CASSLGWDQETQYF. The CDR3 nucleotides are TGTGCCAGCAGCTTAGGGTGGGACCAAGAGACCCAGTACTTC.

This clonotype was found a few times. The chain employs TRBV11-2 and TRBJ2-1, with TRBD2 matching 10 bases. The CDR3 runs 17 residues. Germline CDR1 SGHAT, CDR2 FQNNGV. The J segment lost 3 bases and the V segment lost 4 bases, leaving 9 bases of the junction unmatched. The CDR3 loop is CASSWTGLADFYNEQFF. CDR3 nucleotide sequence: TGTGCCAGCAGCTGGACCGGACTAGCGGATTTCTACAATGAGCAGTTCTTC.

Comments on this clonotype: This may be a read error: a much more frequent sequence differs by one nucleotide. This sequence joins TRBV6-1 and TRBJ2-3, with TRBD2 identical over 7 bases. The CDR3 spans 14 residues. CDR1 and CDR2 from the germline V gene are MNHNS and SASEGT. Written as DNA, the CDR3 is TGTGTCAGCAGTGAAATGACTAGCTCAGATACGCAGTATTTT. Translation: CVSSEMTSSDTQYF.

This clonotype was counted only a few times. This rearrangement joins TRBV5-1 to TRBJ2-5; 11 bases map to TRBD2. The CDR3 has 16 residues. Unmatched junction bases numbered 7, after V lost 5 bases and J lost 1 base. CDR1 and CDR2 from the germline V gene are SGHRS and YFSETQ. CDR3 region: CASRSLTSGGQETQYF. The CDR3 coding sequence is TGCGCCAGCAGATCCCTTACTAGCGGGGGCCAAGAGACCCAGTACTTC.

The CDR3 here is CASSLGGGGTSYNEQFF. The CDR3 nucleotides read TGTGCCAGCAGTCTAGGAGGGGGCGGCACCTCCTACAATGAGCAGTTCTTC. The J gene is TRBJ2-1, the V gene TRBV28; possible D gene TRBD1, 7 bases. The germline V gene has CDR1 MDHEN and CDR2 SYDVKM. The CDR3 consists of 17 residues. Trimming cost V 5 bases and J 0 bases, with 17 bases left between them.

This rearrangement joins TRBV6-5 to TRBJ2-1, with D possibly TRBD1 on 6 matching bases. V was trimmed by 2 bases and J by 6 bases, leaving 8 bases between them. Germline V gene lookup returns CDR1 MNHEY and CDR2 SVGAGI. The CDR3 loop spans 13 amino acids. DNA for the CDR3: TGTGCCAGCAGTTACGCAGGGGCCAATGAGCAGTTCTTC. Translated, it gives CASSYAGANEQFF.

This clonotype was seen repeatedly, ten times or more. The genes are TRBV6-4 and TRBJ2-5; D gene ambiguous. The germline CDR1 and CDR2 sequences are MRHNA and SNTAGT. The V end lost 2 bases, the J end lost 2 bases, and 12 bases lay between the germline ends. The CDR3 is made up of 15 amino acids. CDR3 sequence reads: CASSDLPLGQETQYF. In nucleotides, the CDR3 is TGTGCCAGCAGTGACCTCCCCCTGGGTCAAGAGACCCAGTACTTC.

This clonotype has more than one count but fewer than ten. The CDR3, as DNA: TGTGCCAGCAGTTTAGGACTCTACTACGAGCAGTACTTC. Encoded protein: CASSLGLYYEQYF. The V gene is TRBV27, the J gene TRBJ2-7; maybe TRBD2 (5 bases). The CDR3 spans 13 residues. V was clipped by 2 bases and J by 3 bases, with 8 bases between them. CDR1 is MNHEY, CDR2 SMNVEV, per germline (reference sequence).

The chain couples TRBV28 to TRBJ2-1; the D gene is possibly TRBD1 (5 bases). CDR3 size: 14 residues. V was clipped by 6 bases and J by 5 bases, with 14 bases between them. CDR1 is MDHEN and CDR2 is SYDVKM in the germline V gene. The CDR3 region is CASSPQVGHNEQFF. CDR3 bases: TGTGCCAGCAGCCCACAGGTTGGCCACAATGAGCAGTTCTTC.

The table lists this clonotype with a few counts. V usage is TRBV20-1 and J usage is TRBJ2-7; 7 nucleotides agree with TRBD2. J was trimmed by 2 bases and V by 7 bases; bases with no gene match: 2. The CDR3 length is 11 residues. CDR1 is DFQATT and CDR2 is SNEGSKA in the germline V gene (reference sequence). CDR3 bases: TGCAGTGTAGCGGGTACCTACGAGCAGTACTTC. Protein: CSVAGTYEQYF.